One sample yielded the 5 T cell receptor beta chains listed below, sequenced in a study of cytomegalovirus exposure and HLA in healthy donors. This PCR relied on a set of 60 Vbeta primers and 13 Jbeta primers. Sequencing used immunoSEQ multiplex PCR; TCRdb keeps in-frame clones, though not all of them. The sample yields approximately 120,000 clones, 76% seen once. Specimen: PBMCs. The source of these receptors is a man in his fifties or sixties in good health and CMV-seronegative.

Only one count was recorded for this clone. The chain has TRBV5-6 and TRBJ2-1; TRBD1 might be the D (7 bases). CDR1 SGHDT and CDR2 YYEEEE come from the germline V gene. The V end lost 4 bases, the J end lost 7 bases, and 21 bases lay between the germline ends. CDR3 length equals 16 residues. This CDR3 is CASSVGGGTVVNEQFF. CDR3 nucleotides: TGTGCCAGCAGCGTGGGGGGCGGGACAGTTGTAAATGAGCAGTTCTTC.

This clone was observed a handful of times. The gene calls are TRBV6-5 and TRBJ2-7; D perhaps matches TRBD1 (6 bases). V gave up 5 bases and J gave up 6 bases, with 11 bases separating them. This CDR3 has 12 amino acids. The germline gives CDR1 MNHEY, CDR2 SVGAGI. The chain's CDR3 is CASSPTGSEQYV. CDR3 DNA: TGTGCCAGCAGTCCAACAGGGAGCGAGCAGTACGTC.

This clone was found a few times. V is TRBV28 and J is TRBJ1-2, with TRBD1 matching 7 bases. The germline CDR1 and CDR2 sequences are MDHEN and SYDVKM. V shed 8 bases, J shed 4 bases, and the junction held 7 bases outside the gene matches. The CDR3 totals 13 residues. The CDR3 here is CASFSGTAYGYTF. CDR3 sequence (DNA): TGTGCCAGCTTTAGCGGGACAGCCTATGGCTACACCTTC.

The chain couples TRBV29-1 to TRBJ1-1, with a tentative D call TRBD1 (6 bases). The V and J ends lost 7 bases and 3 bases respectively, with 18 bases between them. Germline lookup yields CDR1 SQVTM and CDR2 ANQGSEA. This CDR3 is built from 14 residues. CDR3 nucleotides: TGCAGCGGCCAAACAGGGTCGTGGGACACTGAAGCTTTCTTT. It codes for CSGQTGSWDTEAFF.

As DNA, the CDR3 is TGTGCCATCAGTGGGGGAGACAGGCAACAAGAGACCCAGTACTTC. It yields the protein CAISGGDRQQETQYF. This rearrangement joins TRBV10-3 to TRBJ2-5; maybe TRBD1 (6 bases). The germline gives CDR1 ENHRY, CDR2 SYGVKD. The CDR3 covers 15 residues. V was trimmed by 4 bases and J by 2 bases, leaving 14 bases between them.